Listed below are T cell receptor beta chains from one sample, sequenced in a study of OX40 agonist ivuxolimab in advanced cancers. TCRdb's table, derived via immunoSEQ multiplex PCR, lists solely in-frame clones and lacks some. Of more than 45,000 clones in the sample, roughly 86% are singletons; the top ten hold over 2%. Sequences were derived from CD4+ or CD8+ T cells sorted from blood, sampled in a trial of the OX40 agonist ivuxolimab. Source of these receptors: an adult with an advanced solid tumor such as melanoma, head and neck, liver or kidney cancer. Each CDR3 is given with its conserved first and last residue. A D gene is named only where the DNA matches it firmly. Size is stated for part of the rows, as once, few or many counts, or as a class when the clone is expanded.

>.|TRBV5-1|TRBJ1-4|.
CASSASRGSNEKLFF
TGCGCCAGCAGCGCCTCTAGGGGGAGCAATGAAAAACTGTTTTTT
>.|TRBV5-1|TRBJ2-1|.
CASSSNGSPQFF
TGCGCCAGCAGCTCCAACGGTTCACCGCAGTTCTTC
>.|TRBV5-6|TRBJ1-4|.
CASSLTPAATNEKLFF
TGTGCCAGCAGCTTGACACCTGCCGCAACTAATGAAAAACTGTTTTTT
>.|TRBV4-1|TRBJ2-5|.
CASSQESGREETQYF
TGCGCCAGCAGCCAAGAGTCAGGCAGGGAAGAGACCCAGTACTTC
>.|TRBV5-8|TRBJ1-6|TRBD1
CASSLGQGNSPLHF
TGTGCCAGCAGCTTGGGACAGGGAAACTCACCCCTCCACTTT
>.|TRBV6-1|TRBJ2-4|TRBD2
CASSEGGTIQYF
TGTGCCAGCAGTGAAGGGGGGACTATACAGTACTTC
>once|TRBV27|TRBJ1-1|TRBD1
CASSPRQGIVLSEAFF
TGTGCCAGCAGTCCCCGACAGGGTATTGTGTTATCTGAAGCTTTCTTT
>.|TRBV28|TRBJ1-5|.
CASSLEGGLGQPQHF
TGTGCCAGCAGTTTGGAGGGGGGTTTGGGACAGCCCCAGCATTTT
>.|TRBV6-1|TRBJ1-6|.
CASETGLGGGSPLHF
TGTGCCAGTGAAACGGGCCTCGGGGGAGGTTCACCCCTCCACTTT
>.|TRBV27|TRBJ2-2|.
CASSPLANTGELFF
TGTGCCAGCAGTCCTCTAGCGAACACCGGGGAGCTGTTTTTT
>once|TRBV18|TRBJ2-1|TRBD1
CASSLGQLSYNEQFF
TGTGCCAGCTCCCTGGGACAGCTTTCCTACAATGAGCAGTTCTTC
>few|TRBV30|TRBJ1-1|.
CAWSSPRTGNTEAFF
TGTGCCTGGAGTTCACCCCGAACCGGGAACACTGAAGCTTTCTTT
>.|TRBV19|TRBJ2-3|TRBD2
CASARDYLSTDTQYF
TGTGCCAGTGCCAGGGACTACCTAAGCACAGATACGCAGTATTTT
>once|TRBV13|TRBJ2-7|TRBD1
CASSLSGQGSYEQYF
TGTGCCAGCAGCTTATCGGGACAGGGGTCCTACGAGCAGTACTTC
>.|TRBV6-5|TRBJ1-1|.
CASSYSTPQTEAFF
TGTGCCAGCAGTTACTCGACCCCCCAAACTGAAGCTTTCTTT
>.|TRBV6-5|TRBJ1-1|.
CASSYDRNTEAFF
TGTGCCAGCAGTTACGACAGAAACACTGAAGCTTTCTTT
>.|TRBV7-2|TRBJ2-3|.
CASSPGLPGGRDTQYF
TGTGCCAGCAGCCCGGGACTACCTGGGGGGCGGGATACGCAGTATTTT
>.|TRBV7-8|TRBJ1-5|.
CASSLTVNQPQHF
TGTGCCAGCAGCCTGACAGTAAATCAGCCCCAGCATTTT
>.|TRBV4-1|TRBJ2-1|.
CASSQDGSRSSYNEQFF
TGCGCCAGCAGCCAAGACGGGTCCCGGAGCTCCTACAATGAGCAGTTCTTC
>.|TRBV30|TRBJ1-5|.
CAWNSGRVTSNQPQHF
TGTGCCTGGAACAGTGGCAGGGTGACTAGCAATCAGCCCCAGCATTTT
>.|TRBV11-3|TRBJ2-5|TRBD1
CASNEGQGYQETQYF
TGTGCCAGCAACGAGGGACAGGGGTACCAAGAGACCCAGTACTTC
>.|TRBV5-1|TRBJ1-4|TRBD1
CASRATGATNEKLFF
TGCGCCAGCAGGGCCACAGGGGCAACTAATGAAAAACTGTTTTTT
>.|TRBV18|TRBJ1-5|.
CASSPTGPNQPQHF
TGTGCCAGCTCACCTACCGGGCCAAATCAGCCCCAGCATTTT
>.|TRBV19|TRBJ1-3|.
CASCYDSSSYSGNTIYF
TGTGCCAGTTGTTATGACAGCTCCTCTTACTCTGGAAACACCATATATTTT
>.|TRBV19|TRBJ2-3|.
CASKPGHSHTDTQYF
TGTGCCAGTAAACCGGGACATAGCCACACAGATACGCAGTATTTT
>.|TRBV4-2|TRBJ1-5|.
CASSQGEAGDQPQHF
TGTGCCAGCAGCCAGGGGGAGGCAGGGGATCAGCCCCAGCATTTT
>.|TRBV18|TRBJ2-7|TRBD1
CASSPTGGGSYEQYF
TGTGCCAGCTCTCCGACAGGGGGAGGCTCCTACGAGCAGTACTTC
>.|TRBV11-3|TRBJ1-1|.
CASSKEQVYTEAFF
TGTGCCAGCAGCAAGGAGCAGGTCTACACTGAAGCTTTCTTT
>.|TRBV19|TRBJ1-6|TRBD1
CASSTGQGVPSYNSPLHF
TGTGCCAGTAGTACGGGACAGGGGGTTCCCTCCTATAATTCACCCCTCCACTTT
>.|TRBV9|TRBJ2-3|TRBD2
CASSPRGGDATDTQYF
TGTGCCAGCAGCCCCCGTGGGGGGGACGCCACAGATACGCAGTATTTT
>.|TRBV10-3|TRBJ2-6|.
CAISDGGAGANVLTF
TGTGCCATCAGTGATGGCGGGGCTGGGGCCAACGTCCTGACTTTC
>.|TRBV10-3|TRBJ2-1|.
CAISDGRRGNNEQFF
TGTGCCATCAGTGACGGTCGGCGGGGAAACAATGAGCAGTTCTTC
>few|TRBV6-5|TRBJ1-6|.
CASRPHRDNSPLHF
TGTGCCAGCAGGCCCCATCGGGATAATTCACCCCTCCACTTT
>.|TRBV28|TRBJ2-4|TRBD1
CASSLLYPRGMAKNIQYF
TGTGCCAGCAGTTTACTTTACCCCAGGGGGATGGCCAAAAACATTCAGTACTTC
>.|TRBV7-2|TRBJ1-4|.
CASSLWGAQTNEKLFF
TGTGCCAGCAGCTTATGGGGGGCGCAGACTAATGAAAAACTGTTTTTT
>.|TRBV9|TRBJ1-1|.
CASSASGRAYDEAFF
TGTGCCAGCAGCGCGTCAGGGAGGGCGTATGATGAAGCTTTCTTT
>.|TRBV7-8|TRBJ2-6|TRBD2
CASSFGGGSGANVLTF
TGTGCCAGCAGCTTCGGGGGAGGGTCTGGGGCCAACGTCCTGACTTTC
>.|TRBV19|TRBJ2-3|.
CASSIRRTDTQYF
TGTGCCAGTAGTATACGTAGAACAGATACGCAGTATTTT
>.|TRBV18|TRBJ2-6|.
CASSPSRGAGANVLTF
TGTGCCAGCTCACCGTCCAGGGGTGCTGGGGCCAACGTCCTGACTTTC
>.|TRBV19|TRBJ1-2|TRBD1
CASVHFWRGTVANYGYTF
TGTGCCAGTGTCCACTTTTGGAGGGGGACAGTAGCTAACTATGGCTACACCTTC
>once|TRBV19|TRBJ2-3|.
CASIGEEDGAGDTQYF
TGTGCCAGTATTGGGGAAGAAGACGGTGCGGGAGATACGCAGTATTTT
>.|TRBV28|TRBJ1-1|.
CASSLIPMNTEAFF
TGTGCCAGCAGCCTAATCCCAATGAACACTGAAGCTTTCTTT
>.|TRBV4-1|TRBJ1-1|.
CASSQEAANTEAFF
TGCGCCAGCAGCCAAGAGGCAGCGAACACTGAAGCTTTCTTT
>.|TRBV4-1|TRBJ1-4|TRBD1
CASSLSTGGDEKLFF
TGCGCCAGCAGCCTTTCGACAGGGGGAGATGAAAAACTGTTTTTT
>few|TRBV9|TRBJ1-2|.
CASSARKGGDGYTF
TGTGCCAGCAGCGCCAGGAAAGGGGGAGATGGCTACACCTTC
>.|TRBV30|TRBJ2-4|.
CAWAQGRDIQYF
TGTGCCTGGGCCCAGGGTAGGGACATTCAGTACTTC
>.|TRBV6-1|TRBJ1-1|.
CASTIFGFEAFF
TGTGCCAGCACCATTTTCGGGTTTGAAGCTTTCTTT
>.|TRBV27|TRBJ1-2|TRBD1
CASSSGRGRGDYGYTF
TGTGCCAGCAGTTCGGGCAGGGGGCGTGGAGACTATGGCTACACCTTC
>.|TRBV11-3|TRBJ2-2|.
CASSLDLGPRNTGELFF
TGTGCCAGCAGCTTAGATCTGGGGCCCCGGAACACCGGGGAGCTGTTTTTT
>.|TRBV7-2|TRBJ2-7|TRBD2
CASRSGGADEQYF
TGTGCCAGCAGGTCGGGGGGGGCGGACGAGCAGTACTTC
>once|TRBV28|TRBJ1-3|.
CASSSLPGNTIYF
TGTGCCAGCAGCTCCCTCCCCGGAAACACCATATATTTT
>.|TRBV9|TRBJ2-1|.
CASSVGDGYNEQFF
TGTGCCAGCAGCGTAGGTGACGGATACAATGAGCAGTTCTTC
>.|TRBV5-6|TRBJ1-2|.
CASSLGSLTWGYTF
TGTGCCAGCAGCTTGGGATCCTTAACGTGGGGCTACACCTTC
>few|TRBV28|TRBJ2-1|.
CASGKGTGSDEQFF
TGTGCCAGCGGTAAAGGTACAGGATCTGATGAGCAGTTCTTC
>.|TRBV4-1|TRBJ2-2|TRBD2
CASSQWRGGVAGELFF
TGCGCCAGCAGCCAATGGCGGGGGGGCGTAGCCGGGGAGCTGTTTTTT
>.|TRBV12-2|TRBJ1-6|.
CASRLEQRDMSYNSPLHF
TGTGCAAGTCGCTTAGAACAGAGGGATATGTCCTATAATTCACCCCTCCACTTT
>.|TRBV7-9|TRBJ2-5|TRBD1
CASSVADRETQYF
TGTGCCAGCAGCGTGGCGGACAGGGAGACCCAGTACTTC
>once|TRBV19|TRBJ2-5|.
CASSIGSETQYF
TGTGCCAGTAGTATTGGATCGGAGACCCAGTACTTC